Included here is one T cell receptor (beta chain) sequence, with context. Some clones are missing from TCRdb's copy, which holds only in-frame ones; the method was immunoSEQ multiplex PCR. The repertoire consists of around 83,000 clones, with 91% occurring once and the leading ten covering approximately 0.4%. The CDR3 is 14 residues long. V dropped 6 bases and J dropped 5 bases, with 13 bases sitting between them. Per germline, CDR1 MNHNY and CDR2 SVGAGI (reference sequence). This entry comes from a study of technical replicates of blood from several donors. This sequence was found in a human donor in good health. Some clones in this sample may be carry-over from other donors' samples. The rearrangement links TRBV6-6 to TRBJ2-2; D perhaps matches TRBD1 (6 bases). The sequenced material came from T cells isolated from PBMCs. CDR3 nucleotide sequence: TGTGCCAGCAGCCCGACAGGTCCGACCGGGGAGCTGTTTTTT. It translates to CASSPTGPTGELFF.